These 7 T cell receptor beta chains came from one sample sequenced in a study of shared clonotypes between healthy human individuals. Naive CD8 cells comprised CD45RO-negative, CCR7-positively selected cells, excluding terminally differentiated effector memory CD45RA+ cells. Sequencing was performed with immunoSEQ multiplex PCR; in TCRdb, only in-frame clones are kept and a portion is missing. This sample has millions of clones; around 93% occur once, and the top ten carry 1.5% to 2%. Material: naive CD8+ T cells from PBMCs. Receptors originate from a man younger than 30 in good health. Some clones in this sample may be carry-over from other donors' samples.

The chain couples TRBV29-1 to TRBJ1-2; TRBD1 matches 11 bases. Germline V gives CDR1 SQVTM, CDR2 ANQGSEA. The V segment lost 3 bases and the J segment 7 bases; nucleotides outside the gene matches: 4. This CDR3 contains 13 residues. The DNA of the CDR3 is TGCAGCGTTGAGGACAGGGGGCTTCTTGGCTACACCTTC. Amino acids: CSVEDRGLLGYTF.

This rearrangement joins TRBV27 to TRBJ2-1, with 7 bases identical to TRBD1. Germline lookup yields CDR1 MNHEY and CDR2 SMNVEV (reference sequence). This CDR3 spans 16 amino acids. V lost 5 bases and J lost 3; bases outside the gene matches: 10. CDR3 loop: CASSHFPGQNYNEQFF. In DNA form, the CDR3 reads TGTGCCAGCAGTCACTTCCCGGGACAGAACTACAATGAGCAGTTCTTC.

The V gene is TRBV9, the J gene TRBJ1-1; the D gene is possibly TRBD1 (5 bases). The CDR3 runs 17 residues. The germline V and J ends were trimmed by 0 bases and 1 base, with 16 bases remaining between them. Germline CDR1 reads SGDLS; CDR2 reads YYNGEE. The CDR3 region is CASSVVDPRGSNTEAFF. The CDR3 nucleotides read TGTGCCAGCAGCGTAGTGGATCCCCGGGGGTCGAACACTGAAGCTTTCTTT.

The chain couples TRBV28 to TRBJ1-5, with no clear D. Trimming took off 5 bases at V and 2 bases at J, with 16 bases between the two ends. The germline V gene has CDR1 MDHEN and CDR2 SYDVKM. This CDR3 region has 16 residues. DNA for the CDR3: TGTGCCAGCAGTAAAACGGACGGGTTAGGCAATCAGCCCCAGCATTTT. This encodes CASSKTDGLGNQPQHF.

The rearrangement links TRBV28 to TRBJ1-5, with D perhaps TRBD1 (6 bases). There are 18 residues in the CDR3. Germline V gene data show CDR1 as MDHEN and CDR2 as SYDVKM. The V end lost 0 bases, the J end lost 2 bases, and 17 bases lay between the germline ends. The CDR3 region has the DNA TGTGCCAGCAGTTTATGGACAGGAGGAGGGCTGGGCAATCAGCCCCAGCATTTT. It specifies CASSLWTGGGLGNQPQHF.

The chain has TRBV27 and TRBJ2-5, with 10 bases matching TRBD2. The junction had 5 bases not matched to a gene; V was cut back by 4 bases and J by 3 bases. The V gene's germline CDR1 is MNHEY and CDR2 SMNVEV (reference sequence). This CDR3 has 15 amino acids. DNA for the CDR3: TGTGCCAGCAGTTCAATCGGACTAGCGGAAGAGACCCAGTACTTC. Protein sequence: CASSSIGLAEETQYF.

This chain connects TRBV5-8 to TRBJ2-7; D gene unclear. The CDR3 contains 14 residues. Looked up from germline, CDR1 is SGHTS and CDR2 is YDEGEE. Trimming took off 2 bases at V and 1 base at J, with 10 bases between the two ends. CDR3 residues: CASSLGKRSYEQYF. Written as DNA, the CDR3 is TGTGCCAGCAGCTTAGGAAAGAGATCCTACGAGCAGTACTTC.